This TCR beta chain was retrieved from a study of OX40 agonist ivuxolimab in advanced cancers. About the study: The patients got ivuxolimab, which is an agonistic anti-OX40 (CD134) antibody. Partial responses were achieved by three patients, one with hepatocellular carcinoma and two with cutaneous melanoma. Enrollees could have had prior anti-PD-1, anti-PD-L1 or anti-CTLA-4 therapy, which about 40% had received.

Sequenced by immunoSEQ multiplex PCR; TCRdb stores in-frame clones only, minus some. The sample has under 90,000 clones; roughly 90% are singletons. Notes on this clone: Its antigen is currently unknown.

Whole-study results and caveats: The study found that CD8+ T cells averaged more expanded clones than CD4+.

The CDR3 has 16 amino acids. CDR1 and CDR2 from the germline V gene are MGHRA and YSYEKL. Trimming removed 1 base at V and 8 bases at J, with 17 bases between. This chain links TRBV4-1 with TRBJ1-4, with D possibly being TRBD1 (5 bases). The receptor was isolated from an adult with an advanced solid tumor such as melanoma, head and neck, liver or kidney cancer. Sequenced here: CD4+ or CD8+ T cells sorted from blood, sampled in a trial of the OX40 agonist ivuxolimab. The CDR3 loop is CASSQARAGSGEKLFF. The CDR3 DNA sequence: TGCGCCAGCAGCCAAGCAAGAGCAGGGTCGGGCGAAAAACTGTTTTTT.